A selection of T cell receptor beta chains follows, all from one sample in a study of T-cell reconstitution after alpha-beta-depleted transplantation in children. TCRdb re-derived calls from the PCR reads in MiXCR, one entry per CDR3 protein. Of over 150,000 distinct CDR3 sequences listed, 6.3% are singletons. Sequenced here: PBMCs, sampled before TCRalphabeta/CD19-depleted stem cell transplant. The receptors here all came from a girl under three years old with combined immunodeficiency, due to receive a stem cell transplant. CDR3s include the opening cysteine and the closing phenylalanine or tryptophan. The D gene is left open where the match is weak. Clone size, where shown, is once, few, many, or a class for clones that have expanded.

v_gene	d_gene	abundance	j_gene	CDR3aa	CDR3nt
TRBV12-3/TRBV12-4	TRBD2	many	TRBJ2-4	CASSRFPGLAKEDIQYF	TGTGCCAGCAGTCGTTTCCCGGGACTAGCGAAGGAGGACATTCAGTACTTC
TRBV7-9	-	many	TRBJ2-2	CASSLLGSHNTGELFF	TGTGCCAGCAGCTTACTGGGGAGCCACAACACCGGGGAGCTGTTTTTT
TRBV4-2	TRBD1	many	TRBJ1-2	CASSQDQQGVRGYTF	TGTGCCAGCAGCCAAGATCAACAGGGGGTCCGGGGCTACACCTTC
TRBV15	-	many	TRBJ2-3	CATSRNRVGGDTQYF	TGTGCCACCAGCCGAAACAGGGTCGGGGGAGATACGCAGTATTTT
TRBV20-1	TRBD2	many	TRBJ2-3	CSAMAGLAGGPNTDTQYF	TGCAGTGCTATGGCTGGACTAGCGGGAGGGCCCAACACAGATACGCAGTATTTT
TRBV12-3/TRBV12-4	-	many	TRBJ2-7	CASSRDFSYEQYF	TGTGCCAGCAGTCGGGATTTTTCCTACGAGCAGTACTTC
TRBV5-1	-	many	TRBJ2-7	CASSLDFSGVYEQYF	TGCGCCAGCAGCTTGGATTTCTCAGGGGTCTACGAGCAGTACTTC
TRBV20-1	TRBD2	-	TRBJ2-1	CSARVGGGAGQQFF	TGCAGTGCTAGAGTGGGCGGGGGGGCCGGACAGCAGTTCTTC
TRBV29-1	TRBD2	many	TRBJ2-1	CSVDPGLAGGSYNEQFF	TGCAGCGTTGACCCGGGACTAGCGGGGGGCTCCTACAATGAGCAGTTCTTC
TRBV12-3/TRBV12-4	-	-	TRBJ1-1	CASSLGQNTEALF	TGTGCCAGCAGTTTGGGGCAGAACACTGAAGCTTTGTTT
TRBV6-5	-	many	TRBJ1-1	CASSYLLRDTEAFF	TGTGCCAGCAGTTACTTACTCAGGGACACTGAAGCTTTCTTT
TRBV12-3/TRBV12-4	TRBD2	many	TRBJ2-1	CASSVTGLAPNNEQFF	TGTGCCAGCAGCGTGACTGGACTAGCTCCCAACAATGAGCAGTTCTTC
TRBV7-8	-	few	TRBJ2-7	CASSLALGVYYSYEQYF	TGTGCCAGCAGCTTAGCCCTGGGGGTGTATTACTCCTACGAGCAGTACTTC
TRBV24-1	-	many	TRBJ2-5	CATSDLGKETQYF	TGTGCCACCAGTGATTTGGGGAAAGAGACCCAGTACTTC
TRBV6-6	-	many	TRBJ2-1	CASSYSVYNEQFF	TGTGCCAGCAGTTACTCGGTCTACAATGAGCAGTTCTTC
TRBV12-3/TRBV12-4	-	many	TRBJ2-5	CASSLNGETQYF	TGTGCCAGCAGTTTGAACGGAGAGACCCAGTACTTC
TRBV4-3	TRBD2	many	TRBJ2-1	CASSQVGLAGSSYNEQFF	TGCGCCAGCAGCCAAGTCGGACTAGCGGGGAGCTCCTACAATGAGCAGTTCTTC
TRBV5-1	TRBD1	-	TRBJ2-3	CASSSHFGTGGYGRGTDTQYF	TGCGCCAGCAGCTCCCATTTTGGGACAGGCGGGTACGGGAGAGGCACAGATACGCAGTATTTT